This T cell receptor beta chain stems from a study of blood T cell repertoires in COVID-19. Germline CDR1 reads SGDLS; CDR2 reads YYNGEE. The CDR3 consists of 16 residues. V was pared by 0 bases and J by 4 bases, with 15 bases between. The repertoire was sequenced with immunoSEQ multiplex PCR; TCRdb's copy has only in-frame clones and lacks some. The sample shows a few hundred thousand clones, roughly nine tenths of them seen only once. This sequence was found in a woman aged 30 to 39 with COVID-19, enrolled during active disease. This chain links TRBV9 with TRBJ2-3; D ambiguous. The sample consisted of peripheral blood. The CDR3 coding sequence is TGTGCCAGCAGCGTAGAGGTGATGGGCCCCGCAGATACGCAGTATTTT. Translated, it gives CASSVEVMGPADTQYF.